Here is one T cell receptor beta chain with its context. The antigen is unknown. This entry is derived from a study of tumor-infiltrating lymphocytes in localized non-small cell lung cancer. Overall study: Tumor tissue and non-adjacent uninvolved lung came from each patient. Findings of the study overall: Not all patients were TCR sequenced, owing to tissue quantity. Compared with uninvolved lung, tumors showed higher T cell infiltration by TCRbeta sequencing. T-cell fraction did not differ between immunotypes IM1 and IM2.

CDR1 and CDR2 from the germline V gene are KGHSH and LQKENI. Trimming left V 1 base short and J 6 bases short, with 27 bases between. The CDR3 spans 19 residues. Sequenced by immunoSEQ multiplex PCR; TCRdb stores in-frame clones only, minus some. The table lists just over 14,000 clones, roughly four fifths of them singletons, with approximately 2.6% in the top ten. The J gene is TRBJ1-1, the V gene TRBV18, with TRBD1 as a possible D gene (5 bases). The receptor was derived from a human donor with non-small cell lung cancer. Sequenced: lung tumor tissue. Here the CDR3 DNA reads TGTGCCAGCTCACCACGTTCTCCCGGGACCGGATCCCCCAACGCTGAAGCTTTCTTT. This translates into CASSPRSPGTGSPNAEAFF.